This T cell receptor (beta chain) came from a study of T-cell memory formation after mild COVID-19. Study information: TCR clusters mostly belonged to single donors. Study findings and constraints: Cross-reactive memory seemingly joined, as some responding clones were found in pre-infection memory. Day 15 to 85 contracting clones showed balanced CD4/CD8; later expanders leaned CD4+.

As for this clonotype: Its antigen is undetermined.

Via MiXCR, TCRdb re-called the 5' RACE reads, giving one row per CDR3 protein. The sample holds about 100,000 distinct CDR3 sequences, 11% seen once. V lost 6 bases and J 0 bases, leaving 13 bases between the germline ends. The length of the CDR3 is 15 residues. Germline lookup yields CDR1 SGHDT and CDR2 YYEEEE. Sequenced sample: PBMCs or a T cell subset sorted from them (not recorded which). V is TRBV5-6 and J is TRBJ2-1; D unclear. The receptor was isolated from a man aged 18 to 30 who had mild COVID-19 (a few samples of this study predate the infection). Cell type and time point are not known. CDR3 nucleotide sequence: TGTGCCAGCATACCGGAACTCCCCTCCTACAATGAGCAGTTCTTC. Encoded protein: CASIPELPSYNEQFF. Combining the CDR3 with reference TRBV5-6 and TRBJ2-1 gives the whole variable domain DAGVTQSPTHLIKTRGQQVTLRCSPKSGHDTVSWYQQALGQGPQFIFQYYEEEERQRGNFPDRFSGHQFPNYSSELNVNALLLGDSALYLCASIPELPSYNEQFFGPGTRLTVL.